Following are 21 T cell receptor beta chains from one sample sequenced in a study of early T cells in non-severe SARS-CoV-2 infection. Each CDR3 protein is one row after TCRdb ran MiXCR on the 5' RACE reads. The table lists 90,000 to 130,000 distinct CDR3 sequences, roughly 13% of them singletons. The specimen was whole blood, collected at baseline. The receptor source for this set is an adult who was a healthcare worker with PCR-confirmed SARS-CoV-2 infection or an uninfected control (not recorded which).

The chain couples TRBV7-9 to TRBJ2-1; the D gene is possibly TRBD2 (6 bases). The CDR3 contains 14 residues. Deletions cut 5 bases from V and 3 bases from J, with 11 bases between. Germline loops: CDR1 SEHNR, CDR2 FQNEAQ (reference sequence). This chain's CDR3 is CASSPLANYNEQFF. The CDR3 DNA sequence: TGTGCCAGCAGCCCGCTAGCGAACTACAATGAGCAGTTCTTC.

This clonotype was detected a few times. V gene TRBV5-1 combines with J gene TRBJ2-7; D is ambiguous. Germline CDR1 SGHRS, CDR2 YFSETQ. CDR3 length: 14 residues. Trimming shortened V by 0 bases and J by 4 bases, and 11 bases separated the two germline ends. CDR3 in DNA: TGCGCCAGCAGCTTGGACGGCTCTTCGTACGAGCAGTACTTC. It is translated as CASSLDGSSYEQYF.

This clonotype was seen a handful of times. This rearrangement joins TRBV7-9 to TRBJ2-3; D possibly corresponds to TRBD1 (6 bases). The CDR3 sequence is 13 residues long. CDR1 and CDR2 (germline): SEHNR, FQNEAQ (reference sequence). V lost 3 bases and J 3 bases, leaving 7 bases between the germline ends. In DNA, the CDR3 is TGTGCCAGCAGCTTTACAGGGACAGATACGCAGTATTTT. Its protein product is CASSFTGTDTQYF. The full variable domain, in which reference TRBV7-9 and TRBJ2-3 provide the parts outside the CDR3, is DTGVSQNPRHKITKRGQNVTFRCDPISEHNRLYWYRQTLGQGPEFLTYFQNEAQLEKSRLLSDRFSAERPKGSFSTLEIQRTEQGDSAMYLCASSFTGTDTQYFGPGTRLTVL.

This rearrangement joins TRBV29-1 to TRBJ1-2; 7 positions agree with TRBD1. The CDR3 has 10 residues. Germline V CDR1 and CDR2: SQVTM, ANQGSEA. V lost 4 bases, J lost 13 bases, and 6 bases stayed unmatched. The CDR3 DNA is TGCAGCGTTGGTGACAGGGTCGGCACCTTC. Encoded protein: CSVGDRVGTF.

This clonotype was seen only a few times. The rearrangement uses TRBV6-2 or TRBV6-3 and TRBJ2-1, with 14 bases aligning to TRBD2. Germline-derived CDR1 and CDR2 are MNHEY and SVGEGT. V lost 6 bases to trimming and J lost 6 bases; unmatched junction nucleotides: 4. This CDR3 comprises 15 residues. CDR3 loop: CASSPTSGGANEQFF. The CDR3 nucleotides read TGTGCCAGCAGCCCGACTAGCGGGGGGGCCAATGAGCAGTTCTTC.

The chain joins TRBV10-1 to TRBJ2-3; D unresolved. V lost 5 bases to trimming and J lost 4 bases, with 10 bases between them. CDR1 and CDR2 from the germline V gene are WNHNN and SYGVQD (reference sequence). The CDR3 consists of 13 residues. CDR3 in amino acids: CASSKRVADTQYF. CDR3 DNA: TGCGCCAGCAGTAAACGAGTGGCAGATACGCAGTATTTT.

The table lists this clonotype with a few counts. The chain couples TRBV21-1 to TRBJ2-1; TRBD1 is the table's D call and was not checked against the DNA. TRBV21-1 is marked as a pseudogene. This CDR3 is 14 amino acids long. CDR3 region: CASETGQGSNEQFF. In nucleotides, the CDR3 is TGTGCCTCCGAGACGGGACAGGGGAGTAATGAGCAGTTCTTC.

This clonotype was counted at least ten times. V gene TRBV7-9 combines with J gene TRBJ1-3, with a possible D match to TRBD1 (6 bases). With 3 bases removed from V and 1 base from J, the gap between germline ends came to 22 bases. This CDR3 is 19 amino acids long. The germline V gene encodes CDR1 SEHNR and CDR2 FQNEAQ (reference sequence). CDR3 protein: CASSFRRIRGAESGNTIYF. In nucleotides, the CDR3 is TGTGCCAGCAGCTTCCGGAGAATACGGGGGGCTGAGTCTGGAAACACCATATATTTT.

This clonotype was observed a few times. The V gene is TRBV11-2, the J gene TRBJ2-7; TRBD2 might be the D (5 bases). The CDR3 contains 16 residues. The germline V gene has CDR1 SGHAT and CDR2 FQNNGV. Trimming took off 6 bases at V and 0 bases at J, with 18 bases between the two ends. For the CDR3, the DNA is TGTGCCAGCAGTCCCCCCGGGGTTGTGGACTCCTACGAGCAGTACTTC. It yields the protein CASSPPGVVDSYEQYF.

The CDR3 protein is CASSLKVPGVTEAFF. CDR3 bases: TGTGCCAGCAGTTTAAAGGTCCCGGGGGTCACTGAAGCTTTCTTT. The chain is built from TRBV27 and TRBJ1-1, with TRBD1 as a possible D gene (5 bases). CDR1 MNHEY and CDR2 SMNVEV come from the germline V gene (reference sequence). The CDR3 spans 15 residues. Trimming removed 2 bases from V and 4 bases from J, with 14 bases in between.

The table lists this clonotype with a few counts. The CDR3 coding sequence is TGTGCCAGCAGCTTAGCCAGTCCGGGCCGCTCTTCCAAAAACATTCAGTACTTC. It yields the protein CASSLASPGRSSKNIQYF. The chain joins TRBV7-8 to TRBJ2-4, with D unclear. Trimming took off 0 bases at V and 2 bases at J, with 17 bases between the two ends. The CDR3 spans 18 residues. Germline V gene data show CDR1 as SGHVS and CDR2 as FQNEAQ.

This clonotype is a singleton in its sample. This chain connects TRBV28 to TRBJ1-4; D gene ambiguous. The CDR3 is 12 residues long. Trimming removed 4 bases from V and 8 bases from J, with 8 bases in between. CDR1 is MDHEN, CDR2 SYDVKM, per germline. CDR3 DNA sequence: TGTGCCAGCAGTTCGGCCACCGAAAAACTGTTTTTT. This translates into CASSSATEKLFF.

The chain uses TRBV14 and TRBJ2-7, with TRBD1 matching over 8 bases. V shed 0 bases, J shed 2 bases, and the junction held 12 bases outside the gene matches. Germline V lookup: CDR1 SGHDN, CDR2 FVKESK. The CDR3 is made up of 18 amino acids. The CDR3 coding sequence is TGTGCCAGCAGCCAAGATTGGCCCGGGACAGGACGTACCTACGAGCAGTACTTC. Encoded protein: CASSQDWPGTGRTYEQYF.

On this clonotype: Mismatch with germline at one junction end may stem from a read error. The DNA for the CDR3 is TGTGCCAGCATTGAACATGAAAAACTGTTTTTT. It encodes CASIEHEKLFF. The genes are TRBV2 and TRBJ1-4, with D unclear. CDR1 and CDR2 from the germline V gene are SNHLY and FYNNEI. The CDR3 runs to 11 residues.

This clonotype was observed a handful of times. The chain has TRBV2 and TRBJ1-2; possible D gene TRBD1, 6 bases. The V gene lost 6 bases and the J gene lost 7 bases, with 18 bases spanning the gap. The CDR3 totals 14 residues. Germline CDR1 is SNHLY and CDR2 is FYNNEI. CDR3 region: CASSYRQAWSGYTF. CDR3 in DNA: TGTGCCAGCAGCTATAGACAGGCCTGGAGTGGCTACACCTTC.

The sample holds one count of this clonotype. The chain has TRBV28 and TRBJ2-2; 7 bases are shared with TRBD1. V lost 8 bases and J lost 7; bases outside the gene matches: 16. CDR1 and CDR2 (germline): MDHEN, SYDVKM. CDR3 length: 16 residues. CDR3 amino acids: CASALDRVWGSGELFF. In nucleotides, the CDR3 is TGTGCCAGCGCCCTCGACAGGGTTTGGGGGAGCGGGGAGCTGTTTTTT.

This clonotype was recorded at least ten times. In DNA form, the CDR3 reads TGTGCCAGCAGCCGACTGCAACAGGGTCTACGAGAGACCCAGTACTTC. It codes for CASSRLQQGLRETQYF. This rearrangement joins TRBV14 to TRBJ2-5; a possible D gene is TRBD1 (6 bases). CDR3 size: 16 residues. The germline gives CDR1 SGHDN, CDR2 FVKESK. Trimming took off 4 bases at V and 4 bases at J, with 19 bases between the two ends.

This clonotype was observed many times. J is TRBJ2-2 and V is TRBV5-1; D remains ambiguous. CDR3 length: 14 residues. Germline V CDR1 and CDR2: SGHRS, YFSETQ. Trimming stripped 2 bases from V and 0 bases from J, with 5 bases between. CDR3 sequence reads: CASSFEPNTGELFF. CDR3 DNA: TGCGCCAGCAGCTTCGAACCGAACACCGGGGAGCTGTTTTTT.

This clonotype was seen at least ten times. This chain uses TRBV9 with TRBJ1-1; D uncertain. Germline values: CDR1 SGDLS, CDR2 YYNGEE. The ends were cut back, 1 base at V and 5 bases at J, with 15 bases in the middle. The CDR3 runs 15 residues. The CDR3 protein is CASSVSQAFRTEAFF. CDR3 nucleotide sequence: TGTGCCAGCAGCGTATCTCAGGCGTTTAGGACTGAAGCTTTCTTT.

The chain carries TRBV20-1 and TRBJ1-1; perhaps TRBD1 as D (6 bases). The germline V and J ends were trimmed by 6 bases and 3 bases, with 11 bases remaining between them. The germline gives CDR1 DFQATT, CDR2 SNEGSKA (reference sequence). The CDR3 contains 12 residues. Here the CDR3 reads CSARTADTEAFF. The CDR3 nucleotides are TGCAGTGCCAGGACAGCGGACACTGAAGCTTTCTTT.

The chain has TRBV29-1 and TRBJ2-2; D unresolved. V was shortened by 3 bases and J by 1 base, with 6 bases between the two germline ends. This CDR3 has 13 residues. Germline CDR1 SQVTM, CDR2 ANQGSEA. CDR3 in amino acids: CSVENRNTGELFF. CDR3 in DNA: TGCAGCGTTGAGAACCGGAACACCGGGGAGCTGTTTTTT.